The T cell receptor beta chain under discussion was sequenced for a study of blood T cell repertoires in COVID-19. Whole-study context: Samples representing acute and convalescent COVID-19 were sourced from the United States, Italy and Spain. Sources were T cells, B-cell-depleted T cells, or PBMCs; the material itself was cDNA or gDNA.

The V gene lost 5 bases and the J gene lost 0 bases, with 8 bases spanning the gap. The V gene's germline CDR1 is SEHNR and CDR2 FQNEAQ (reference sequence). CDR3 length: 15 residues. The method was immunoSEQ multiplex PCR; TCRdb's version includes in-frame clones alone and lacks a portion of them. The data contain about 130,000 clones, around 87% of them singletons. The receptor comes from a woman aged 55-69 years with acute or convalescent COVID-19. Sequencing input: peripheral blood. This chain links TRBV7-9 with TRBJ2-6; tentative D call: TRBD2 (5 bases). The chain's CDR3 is CASSLRGSGANVLTF. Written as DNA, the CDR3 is TGTGCCAGCAGCCTCCGGGGCTCTGGGGCCAACGTCCTGACTTTC.